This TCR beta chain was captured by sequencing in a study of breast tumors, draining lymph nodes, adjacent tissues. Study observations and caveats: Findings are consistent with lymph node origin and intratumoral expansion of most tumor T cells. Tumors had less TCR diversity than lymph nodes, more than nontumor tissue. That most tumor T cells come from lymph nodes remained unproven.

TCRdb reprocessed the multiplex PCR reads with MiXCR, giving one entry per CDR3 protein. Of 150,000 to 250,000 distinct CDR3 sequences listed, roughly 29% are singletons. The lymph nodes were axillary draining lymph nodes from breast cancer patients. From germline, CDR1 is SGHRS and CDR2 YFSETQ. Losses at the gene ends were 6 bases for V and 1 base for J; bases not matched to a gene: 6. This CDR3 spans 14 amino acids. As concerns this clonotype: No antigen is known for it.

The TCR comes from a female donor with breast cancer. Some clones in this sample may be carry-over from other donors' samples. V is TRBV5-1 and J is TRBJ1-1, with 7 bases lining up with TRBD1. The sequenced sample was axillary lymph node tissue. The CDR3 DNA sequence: TGCGCCAGCATAGAGGGGGCAGGGAACACTGAAGCTTTCTTT. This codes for CASIEGAGNTEAFF.